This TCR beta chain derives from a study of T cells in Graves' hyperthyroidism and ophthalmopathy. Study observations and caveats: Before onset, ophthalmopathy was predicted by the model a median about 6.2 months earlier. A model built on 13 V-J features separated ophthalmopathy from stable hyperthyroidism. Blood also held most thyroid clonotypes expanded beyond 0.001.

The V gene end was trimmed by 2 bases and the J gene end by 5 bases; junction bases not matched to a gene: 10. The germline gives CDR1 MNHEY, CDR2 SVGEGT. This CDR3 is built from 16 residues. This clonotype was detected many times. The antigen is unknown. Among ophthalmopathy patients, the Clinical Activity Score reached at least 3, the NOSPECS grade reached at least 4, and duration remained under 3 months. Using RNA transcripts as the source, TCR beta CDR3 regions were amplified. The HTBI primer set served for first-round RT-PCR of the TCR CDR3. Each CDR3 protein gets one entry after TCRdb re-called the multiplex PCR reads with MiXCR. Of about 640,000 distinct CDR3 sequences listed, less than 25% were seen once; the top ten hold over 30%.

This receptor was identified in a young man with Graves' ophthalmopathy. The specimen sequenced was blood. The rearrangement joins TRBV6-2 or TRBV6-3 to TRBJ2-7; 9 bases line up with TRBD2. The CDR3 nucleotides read TGTGCCAGCAGTTACGCCCTAGCGGGAACGAGGAACGAGCAGTACTTC. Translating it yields CASSYALAGTRNEQYF.